Following are 16 T cell receptor beta chains from one sample sequenced in a study of identical twins. TCRdb re-called the 5' RACE reads through MiXCR, storing one row per CDR3 protein. The sample holds 1.5 million or so distinct CDR3 sequences; around 33% are singletons and the top ten take 0.25% to 0.3%. Sequenced material: cord blood. These receptors were collected from a newborn girl in good health.

This clonotype was detected a few times. The chain employs TRBV27 and TRBJ1-1; D gene unclear. V was trimmed by 4 bases and J by 7 bases, leaving 13 bases between them. CDR1 and CDR2 (germline): MNHEY, SMNVEV (reference sequence). CDR3 size: 13 residues. CDR3 loop: CASSWRGTNEAFF. For the CDR3, the DNA is TGTGCCAGCAGTTGGCGGGGTACGAATGAAGCTTTCTTT.

This clonotype has just a few counts. This sequence joins TRBV5-1 and TRBJ1-4; 8 bases align to TRBD1. The ends lost 1 base at V and 6 bases at J; junction bases unmatched: 5. The germline V gene encodes CDR1 SGHRS and CDR2 YFSETQ. This CDR3 contains 15 residues. DNA of the CDR3: TGCGCCAGCAGCTTGTCGGGACAGGAACATGAAAAACTGTTTTTT. The encoded protein is CASSLSGQEHEKLFF.

Notes on this clonotype: An end of the junction does not agree with germline; a read error may underlie this. The V call is TRBV5-1, the J call TRBJ2-4, with a tentative D call TRBD2 (6 bases). CDR1 and CDR2 from the germline V gene are SGHRS and YFSETQ. The CDR3 runs 14 residues. As DNA, the CDR3 is TGCGCCAGCAGCTCGGGAGTTGCCAAAAACATTCGGTACTTC. Its protein product is CASSSGVAKNIRYF. Full variable domain (remainder filled in from reference TRBV5-1 and TRBJ2-4): KAGVTQTPRYLIKTRGQQVTLSCSPISGHRSVSWYQQTPGQGLQFLFEYFSETQRNKGNFPGRFSGRQFSNSRSEMNVSTLELGDSALYLCASSSGVAKNIRYFGAGTRLSVL.

The rearrangement joins TRBV27 to TRBJ2-1; TRBD2 matches 13 bases. With V trimmed by 2 bases and J by 2 bases, 18 bases remained unmatched. Germline V CDR1 and CDR2: MNHEY, SMNVEV (reference sequence). This CDR3 region has 22 residues. CDR3 coding DNA: TGTGCCAGCAGTTTAAAGAGGTTGGGGAGGCGGACTAGCGGGAGACCCTACAATGAGCAGTTCTTC. Translating gives CASSLKRLGRRTSGRPYNEQFF.

The chain couples TRBV4-1 to TRBJ1-2, with D maybe TRBD1 (5 bases). CDR3 length equals 14 residues. V was pared by 1 base and J by 8 bases, with 14 bases between. The germline gives CDR1 MGHRA, CDR2 YSYEKL. In DNA, the CDR3 is TGCGCCAGCAGCCAAGTAGCGAAGGGGCAAGGCTACACCTTC. Its translation is CASSQVAKGQGYTF.

This clonotype was counted between two and nine times. This sequence joins TRBV7-2 and TRBJ2-1; 12 positions agree with TRBD2. J gave up 9 bases and V 0 bases, and 12 bases lay outside the gene matches. There are 18 residues in the CDR3. The germline V gene has CDR1 SGHTA and CDR2 FQGNSA. CDR3 in amino acids: CASSLASGSSGRATEQFF. The CDR3 nucleotides read TGTGCCAGCAGCTTAGCCTCCGGATCTAGCGGGAGGGCCACTGAGCAGTTCTTC.

CDR3 coding DNA: TGCAGTGCCCGGACTAGCGGGAAGCACAATGAGCAGTACTTC. It codes for CSARTSGKHNEQYF. V and J are TRBV20-1 and TRBJ2-1; 12 nucleotides align to TRBD2. The DNA end is more similar to TRBJ2-7, so the J call may be wrong. From germline, CDR1 is DFQATT and CDR2 SNEGSKA (reference sequence). CDR3 length equals 14 residues.

The V call is TRBV5-1, the J call TRBJ2-1; TRBD2 matches at 9 bases. The CDR3 has 15 residues. The ends lost 7 bases at V and 8 bases at J; junction bases unmatched: 13. Germline CDR1 reads SGHRS; CDR2 reads YFSETQ. CDR3 DNA: TGCGCCAGCTGGGTTGGTAGCGGGAGCTTTGATGAGCAGTTCTTC. The encoded protein is CASWVGSGSFDEQFF.

The chain combines TRBV12-3 or TRBV12-4 with TRBJ2-5; D is unresolved. The V and J ends lost 6 bases and 11 bases respectively, with 25 bases between them. The CDR3 extends over 15 amino acids. CDR3 sequence (DNA): TGTGCCAGCAGGGGCCCTAGAGCGACTTCCTACCAGCAGTACTTC. The encoded protein is CASRGPRATSYQQYF.

The chain couples TRBV6-5 to TRBJ2-5, with 14 bases fitting TRBD2. Germline lookup yields CDR1 MNHEY and CDR2 SVGAGI. The trim removed 3 bases at V and 11 bases at J, leaving 14 bases unmatched. The CDR3 contains 17 residues. DNA of the CDR3: TGTGCCAGCAGTTATGGGACTAGCGGGAGTCCGGTTTGGGAGCAGTACTTC. Protein: CASSYGTSGSPVWEQYF.

In this sample, this clonotype turned up a few times. V and J are TRBV4-1 and TRBJ1-2, with no clear D. Trimming cost V 2 bases and J 3 bases, with 10 bases left between them. Germline loops: CDR1 MGHRA, CDR2 YSYEKL. The CDR3 has 14 residues. The DNA of the CDR3 is TGCGCCAGCAGCCAACAGCTGGTAGACTATGGCTACACCTTC. Translating it yields CASSQQLVDYGYTF.

This clonotype was counted a few times. The chain employs TRBV27 and TRBJ1-1; 7 positions agree with TRBD1. V gave up 1 base and J gave up 8 bases; unmatched junction bases: 7. This CDR3 spans 14 amino acids. The germline V gene has CDR1 MNHEY and CDR2 SMNVEV (reference sequence). In DNA form, the CDR3 reads TGTGCCAGCAGTTTATTAGGGGACAGCCTCGAAGCTTTCTTT. It codes for CASSLLGDSLEAFF.

This clonotype was counted between two and nine times. V usage is TRBV29-1 and J usage is TRBJ2-1; 11 bases map to TRBD2. The junction had 7 bases not matched to a gene; V was cut back by 6 bases and J by 6 bases. The CDR3 contains 14 residues. CDR1 SQVTM and CDR2 ANQGSEA come from the germline V gene. CDR3 amino acids: CSVVGLAGRNEQFF. CDR3 sequence (DNA): TGCAGCGTCGTCGGACTAGCGGGCCGCAATGAGCAGTTCTTC.

This clonotype was picked up a small number of times. The chain is built from TRBV6-2 or TRBV6-3 and TRBJ2-3, with 7 positions matching TRBD2. The CDR3 is made up of 14 amino acids. The germline gives CDR1 MNHEY, CDR2 SVGEGT. The V gene end was trimmed by 6 bases and the J gene end by 1 base; junction bases not matched to a gene: 4. The CDR3 nucleotides read TGTGCCAGCAGAAAAGCGGGGCGCACAGATACGCAGTATTTT. It encodes CASRKAGRTDTQYF.

Remarks on this clonotype: The junction shows a germline mismatch at one end, possibly a read error. The chain couples TRBV20-1 to TRBJ1-3; a possible D gene is TRBD1 (5 bases). Per the germline V gene, CDR1 is DFQATT and CDR2 is SNEGSKA (reference sequence). This CDR3 comprises 12 residues. The CDR3 DNA is TGCAGTGCTAGACCCGGGGGAAGCACCATATATTTT. It encodes CSARPGGSTIYF.

This chain links TRBV9 with TRBJ1-2; 7 bases line up with TRBD1. V shed 5 bases and J 4 bases; nucleotides not matched to a gene: 11. Germline lookup yields CDR1 SGDLS and CDR2 YYNGEE. The CDR3 is 15 amino acids. The CDR3 DNA is TGTGCCAGCAGTCACGGGAGGGACAGACCCTATGGCTACACCTTC. It translates to CASSHGRDRPYGYTF.